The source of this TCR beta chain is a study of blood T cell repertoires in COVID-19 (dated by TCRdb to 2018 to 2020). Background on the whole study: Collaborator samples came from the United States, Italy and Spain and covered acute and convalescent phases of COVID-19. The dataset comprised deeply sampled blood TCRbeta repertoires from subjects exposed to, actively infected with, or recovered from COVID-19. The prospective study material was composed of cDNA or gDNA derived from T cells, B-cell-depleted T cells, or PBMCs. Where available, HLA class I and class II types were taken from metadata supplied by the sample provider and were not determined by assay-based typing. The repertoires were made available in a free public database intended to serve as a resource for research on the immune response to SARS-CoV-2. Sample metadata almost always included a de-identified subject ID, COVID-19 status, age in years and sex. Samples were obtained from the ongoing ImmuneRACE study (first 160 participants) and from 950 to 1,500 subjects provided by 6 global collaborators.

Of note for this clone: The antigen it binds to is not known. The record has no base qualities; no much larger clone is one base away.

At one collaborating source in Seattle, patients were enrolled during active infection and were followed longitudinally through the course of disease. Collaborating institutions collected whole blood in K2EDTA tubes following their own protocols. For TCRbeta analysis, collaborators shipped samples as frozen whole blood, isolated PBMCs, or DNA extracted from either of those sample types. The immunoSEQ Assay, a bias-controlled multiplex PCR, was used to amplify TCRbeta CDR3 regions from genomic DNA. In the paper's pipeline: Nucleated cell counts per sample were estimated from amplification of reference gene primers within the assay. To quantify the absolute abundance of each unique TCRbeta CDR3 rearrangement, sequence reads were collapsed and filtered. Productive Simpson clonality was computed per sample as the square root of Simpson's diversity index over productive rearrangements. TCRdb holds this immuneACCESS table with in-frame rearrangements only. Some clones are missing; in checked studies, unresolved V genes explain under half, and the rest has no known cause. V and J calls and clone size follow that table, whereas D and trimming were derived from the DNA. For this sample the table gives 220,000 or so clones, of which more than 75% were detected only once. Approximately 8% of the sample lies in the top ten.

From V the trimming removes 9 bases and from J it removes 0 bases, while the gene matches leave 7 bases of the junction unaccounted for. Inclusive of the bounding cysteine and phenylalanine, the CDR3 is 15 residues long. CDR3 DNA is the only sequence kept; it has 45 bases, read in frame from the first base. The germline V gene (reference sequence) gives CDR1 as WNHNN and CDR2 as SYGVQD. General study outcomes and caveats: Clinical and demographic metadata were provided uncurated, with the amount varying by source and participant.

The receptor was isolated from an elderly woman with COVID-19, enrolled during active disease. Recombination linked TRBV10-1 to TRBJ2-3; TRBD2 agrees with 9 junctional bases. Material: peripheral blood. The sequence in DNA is TGCGCCAGGGGACTAGCCGGGAGGAGCACAGATACGCAGTATTTT. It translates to CARGLAGRSTDTQYF.